This T cell receptor beta chain was sequenced for a study of graft-versus-host responses after intestinal transplantation (dated by TCRdb to the early 2020s). For context, the study as a whole: The transplants that recipients got were multivisceral, liver-intestinal, or isolated intestinal. To identify alloreactive clones, pre-transplant mixed lymphocyte reaction products were sequenced and compared with unstimulated pre-transplant donor and recipient T cells. After intestinal transplantation, graft-versus-host and host-versus-graft alloreactive T cell clones in the graft, circulation and bone marrow were tracked using bulk TCR-beta CDR3 sequencing. Samples from a few later patients were sequenced in-house on an Illumina MiSeq with MiXCR processing rather than by the commercial service. The cohort enrolled under 30 intestinal transplant recipients, one of whom was a retransplant, and a few patients without pretransplant specimens were excluded. Donor T cell macrochimerism was defined as a peak of at least 4% donor T cells among recipient peripheral blood mononuclear cells. Every recipient was given anti-thymocyte globulin induction, followed by approximately three years of maintenance tacrolimus and steroids. Paper-wide results and their limitations: Early after transplant, declines in HvG clones were associated with peak levels of circulating GvH clones. The relatively low number and heterogeneity of intestinal transplant patients limited the conclusions. High GvH to HvG T cell clonal ratios were observed in the allografts of patients with donor T cell macrochimerism. GvH clones were detected in recipient bone marrow, and some appeared earlier in ileal mucosa or blood, consistent with an intestinal mucosal origin.

From cysteine to phenylalanine, the CDR3 is 13 amino acids long. Only the CDR3 region is kept as DNA, spanning 39 bases read in frame from base 1. CDR1 and CDR2, per the germline V gene, are MNHEY and SVGAGI. The time point label for this specimen denotes: cells obtained before transplantation from donor or recipient. CD3+CD4+ and CD3+CD8+ populations were FACS-sorted from unstimulated pre-transplant donor and recipient cells taken from spleen or lymph nodes. Concerning this clone: Its antigen specificity is not known. Sequence at one end of the junction differs from germline and may be a read error.

Library preparation employed the immunoSEQ multiplex PCR assay. For most patients, genomic DNA was isolated with the Qiagen DNeasy Blood and Tissue Kit and shipped frozen to Adaptive Biotechnologies for TCR sequencing. For most patients, high-throughput TCR-beta CDR3 sequencing of genomic DNA was performed by Adaptive Biotechnologies. In the authors' own workflow: Adaptive's ImmunoSEQ software supplied the TCR sequencing data for 15 to 20 patients, while MiXCR and VDJtools were used to process three other patients. To correct CD4 versus CD8 sorting errors, any sequence found in both subsets at a frequency ratio below 5:1 was removed. CDR3 nucleotide sequences shared between donor and recipient were removed because the origin of such sequences could not be assigned. To be classed as alloreactive, a clone needed at least 2-fold expansion over unstimulated cells and a minimum CFSE-low frequency of 0.002% (template counts) or 0.001% (read counts). Mappable clones were those detected in sequenced pre-transplant spleen, lymph node, or MLR CFSE-low populations of the donor or recipient. Cumulative frequency of alloreactive clones was calculated as a percentage of all sequences weighted by copy number. TCRdb carries this immuneACCESS record with in-frame sequences only. Its versions omit some clonotypes, under half of them owing to an unresolved V gene in the studies checked, with the rest unexplained. V, J and clone size derive from that table, while D and trimming were established from the DNA sequence. The sample contains about 59,000 clones, 94% of them found a single time. Clones ranked in the top ten supply 0.38% of the sample.

The sequence came from a human donor who was the organ donor for an intestinal transplant. The chain couples TRBV6-5 to TRBJ2-5; the central 10 bases match TRBD1. Specimen: unstimulated CD4+ T cells sorted from spleen or lymph node cells, collected before transplant. The base sequence is TGTGCCGGCAGTTACCGGGACAGGGGGACCCAGTACTTC. It translates as CAGSYRDRGTQYF.